A selection of T cell receptor beta chains follows, all from one sample in a study of CD8 T cells in Susac syndrome. Using its own MiXCR run on the immunoSEQ multiplex PCR reads, TCRdb lists one record per CDR3 protein. This repertoire shows 150,000 to 200,000 distinct CDR3 sequences, approximately 94% found once; its top ten account for over 0.09%. Sequencing input: CD4+ T cells from PBMCs. The receptors were sampled from a human donor with multiple sclerosis. The CDR3 runs from the conserved cysteine through the conserved F or W. D genes are given only for firm matches. The size field is filled for only some rows; it gives once, few, many or a size class.

d_call	cdr3_length	clone_size	v_call	j_call	cdr3_nt	cdr3_aa
NA	13	NA	TRBV6-2/TRBV6-3	TRBJ2-1	TGTGCCAGCAGTTACTCCGAGGGAAGCGAGCAGTTCTTC	CASSYSEGSEQFF
NA	14	NA	TRBV9	TRBJ2-7	TGTGCCAGCAGCGTAGGTAGCGGCTCCTACGAGCAGTACTTC	CASSVGSGSYEQYF
NA	14	NA	TRBV20-1	TRBJ1-2	TGCAGTGCTAGCCCCGGGACGCAGACGAATGGCTACACCTTC	CSASPGTQTNGYTF
TRBD1	20	NA	TRBV24-1	TRBJ2-3	TGTGCCACCAGTGCCCCTGCGGGTCAAAGGGGACAGGGACACACAGATACGCAGTATTTT	CATSAPAGQRGQGHTDTQYF
NA	13	NA	TRBV3-1	TRBJ2-5	TGTGCCAGCGGGGTTCTCCGGTGGGGGACCCAGTACTTC	CASGVLRWGTQYF
NA	16	NA	TRBV6-6	TRBJ2-1	TGTGCCAGCAGTCTCCTCTCCCCATACTCGGAAGATGAGCAGTTCTTC	CASSLLSPYSEDEQFF
NA	9	NA	TRBV30	TRBJ1-2	TGTGCCTGGGGGCTGGGCTACACCTTC	CAWGLGYTF
NA	15	NA	TRBV7-7	TRBJ2-5	TGTGCCAGCAGCTTAGTCGGCTGGGGCAAAGAGACCCAGTACTTC	CASSLVGWGKETQYF
TRBD1	12	NA	TRBV29-1	TRBJ1-1	TGCAGCGTTGAAATGACAGGGACTGAAGCTTTCTTT	CSVEMTGTEAFF
NA	13	NA	TRBV6-6	TRBJ2-5	TGTGCCAGCAACCCGGTGGGTACGAAGACCCAGTACTTC	CASNPVGTKTQYF
NA	12	NA	TRBV12-3/TRBV12-4	TRBJ1-5	TGTGCCAGCAGTTTTCATGAGGGGCCCCAGCATTTT	CASSFHEGPQHF
NA	14	NA	TRBV12-3/TRBV12-4	TRBJ1-2	TGTGCCAGCAGTTTCTCGTTATTCGGAAGACGAAAGGGCTTC	CASSFSLFGRRKGF
NA	11	once	TRBV11-2	TRBJ2-2	TGTGCCAGCACCTTTTCCGGGGAGCTGTTTTTT	CASTFSGELFF
NA	14	NA	TRBV7-8	TRBJ2-3	TGTGCCAGCAGCCCGCGGGACTCCCGGGGTACGCAGTATTTT	CASSPRDSRGTQYF
TRBD1	15	NA	TRBV24-1	TRBJ2-7	TGTGCCACCAGTGATCCGGGACAGGGGAATTACGAGCAGTACTTC	CATSDPGQGNYEQYF
TRBD1	12	NA	TRBV20-1	TRBJ2-7	TGCAGTGCTACAACAGGGGTTCGCGAGCAGTACTTC	CSATTGVREQYF
NA	14	NA	TRBV6-6	TRBJ1-2	TGTGCCAGCAGCGACGGGCGGATTAACTATGGCTACACCTTC	CASSDGRINYGYTF
NA	14	NA	TRBV5-1	TRBJ1-1	TGCGCCAGCAGCTTGGGGCCAGGAGGTTTTGAAGCTTTCTTT	CASSLGPGGFEAFF
NA	15	NA	TRBV6-6	TRBJ1-5	TGTGCCAGCAGCGGGGGGGGCTCTAGCAATCAGCCCCAGCATTTT	CASSGGGSSNQPQHF
NA	15	NA	TRBV5-4	TRBJ2-2	TGTGCCTTCCATCCTGCGGGACAGTCCACCGGGGAGCTGTTTTTT	CAFHPAGQSTGELFF
TRBD2	19	NA	TRBV28	TRBJ2-3	TGTGCCAGCAGTTCGGAGGGACTAGCGGGTATGGCAGGGGCAGATACGCAGTATTTT	CASSSEGLAGMAGADTQYF
NA	16	once	TRBV6-1	TRBJ1-5	TGTGCCAGCAGCCGTTCGTGGGGAGGGAGCAATCAGCCCCAGCATTTT	CASSRSWGGSNQPQHF
TRBD1	14	NA	TRBV12-3/TRBV12-4	TRBJ2-7	TGTGCCAGCAGTTTGGGGACAGATACCTACGAGCAGTACTTC	CASSLGTDTYEQYF
NA	14	NA	TRBV29-1	TRBJ1-1	TGCAGCGTTGATATCTCTGGGGTCAACACTGAAGCTTTCTTT	CSVDISGVNTEAFF
NA	15	NA	TRBV3-1	TRBJ2-4	TGTGCCAGCAGCCCGACTAGGGGGGCCAAAAACATTCAGTACTTC	CASSPTRGAKNIQYF
NA	12	many	TRBV18	TRBJ2-3	TGTGCCAGCAGCCCTAGCACAGATACGCAGTATTTT	CASSPSTDTQYF
NA	16	NA	TRBV18	TRBJ1-4	TGTGCCAGCTCAGCGGGTGCCGGGGACCGATATGAAAAACTGTTTTTT	CASSAGAGDRYEKLFF
NA	12	NA	TRBV5-4	TRBJ2-7	TGTGCCAGCTCGATAGATTCGTACGAGCAGTACTTC	CASSIDSYEQYF
NA	13	NA	TRBV6-6	TRBJ2-1	TGTGCCAGCAGTTCCTTACAGGGTTTTGGGCAGTTCTTC	CASSSLQGFGQFF
TRBD1	13	NA	TRBV29-1	TRBJ2-7	TGCAGCGTTCGGGACAGTCGCTCCTACGAGCAGTACTTC	CSVRDSRSYEQYF
NA	12	NA	TRBV29-1	TRBJ2-5	TGCAGCGTTGGTCAGACCGAAGAGACCCAGTACTTC	CSVGQTEETQYF
NA	15	NA	TRBV5-4	TRBJ2-1	TGTGCCAGCAGGCTAGGAAGTAGCTCCTACAATGAGCAGTTCTTC	CASRLGSSSYNEQFF
NA	14	NA	TRBV12-3/TRBV12-4	TRBJ2-7	TGTGCCAGCACCTACCAGATTGTCTCCTACGAGCAGTACTTC	CASTYQIVSYEQYF
NA	16	NA	TRBV6-2/TRBV6-3	TRBJ2-7	TGTGCCAGCAGTTACTCCGACTTACGGGAGTTGCGCGAGCAGTACTTC	CASSYSDLRELREQYF
NA	9	once	TRBV29-1	TRBJ2-1	TGCAGCGCCGAGACGTCGTCGTTCTTC	CSAETSSFF
TRBD1	12	NA	TRBV29-1	TRBJ1-4	TGCAGCGTCAGAGGGGGCGGTGAAAAACTGTTTTTT	CSVRGGGEKLFF
TRBD2	12	NA	TRBV20-1	TRBJ2-5	TGCAGTGCCCCGGGACTAGGGGAGACCCAGTACTTC	CSAPGLGETQYF
NA	17	NA	TRBV12-2	TRBJ2-1	TGTGCAAGTCGCTTAGCGATCCCGGGACTAGCGGGAACTGAGCAGTTCTTC	CASRLAIPGLAGTEQFF
NA	15	NA	TRBV19	TRBJ2-3	TGTGCCAGTAGTCCATGGGACGGACCCCCAGATACGCAGTATTTT	CASSPWDGPPDTQYF
NA	16	NA	TRBV4-1	TRBJ1-1	TGCGCCAGCAGCCAAATATTGGGGGGAGGTGGCACTGAAGCTTTCTTT	CASSQILGGGGTEAFF